This T cell receptor beta chain was captured by sequencing in a study of siplizumab effects on memory and regulatory T cells. Study-level points and caveats: Siplizumab, the agent tested, significantly reduced alloreactive sequences traceable to unstimulated CD4+ memory cells. Unstimulated naive T cells seemed to show more diversity than memory cells did, and they also seemed to be among the major contributors to the alloresponse. Confirmation was lacking for the suppressive function of proliferating Tregs derived from siplizumab cultures.

Losses at the gene ends were 6 bases for V and 5 bases for J; bases not matched to a gene: 18. The germline gives CDR1 MNHEY, CDR2 SMNVEV (reference sequence). The CDR3 has 18 amino acids. This clone has just one count. The antigen remains undetermined. Only in-frame clones appear in the TCRdb table, and some are missing; sequencing was by immunoSEQ multiplex PCR. The sample carries 100,000 or so clones, 94% recorded once. Material for sequencing was Tregs sorted from blood. The gene calls are TRBV27 and TRBJ2-2, with 7 bases matching TRBD2. This clonotype originated in a human donor in good health. CDR3 residues: CASRHYIGGRGFTGELFF. The CDR3 nucleotides are TGTGCCAGCAGGCACTATATAGGTGGGAGGGGCTTTACCGGGGAGCTGTTTTTT.